Below, 24 T cell receptor beta chains from the same sample are listed, as sequenced in a study of CD8+ T cells in alopecia areata. Treatment reported: oral pan-JAK inhibitor, 5-10 mg twice daily. cDNA serving as the sequencing template came from extracted, reverse transcribed RNA. Sequencing used immunoSEQ multiplex PCR; TCRdb keeps in-frame clones, though not all of them. This sample yields 90,000 to 120,000 clones, of which roughly 89% are seen a single time; over 20% belongs to the top ten. The material was CD8+ T cells sorted from blood, obtained at week 24, from a patient treated with tofacitinib. The receptors were gathered from a human donor with alopecia areata.

The chain combines TRBV11-2 with TRBJ2-3; TRBD1 agrees at 7 bases. This CDR3 has 14 amino acids. Trimming took 5 bases from V and 5 from J; bases not matched to a gene: 7. Germline CDR1 SGHAT, CDR2 FQNNGV. CDR3 amino acids: CASSRGGRLDTQYF. As DNA, the CDR3 is TGTGCCAGCAGCAGAGGGGGCAGGTTAGATACGCAGTATTTT.

This clone was detected a few times. V gene TRBV2 combines with J gene TRBJ2-3; TRBD2 aligns across 11 bases. The germline V gene encodes CDR1 SNHLY and CDR2 FYNNEI. This CDR3 contains 17 residues. V was pared by 4 bases and J by 2 bases, with 8 bases of the junction left unmatched. CDR3 residues: CASSVTSGGLDTDTQYF. The CDR3 nucleotides read TGTGCCAGCAGTGTAACTAGCGGGGGTCTCGACACAGATACGCAGTATTTT.

The chain employs TRBV7-9 and TRBJ2-5; a weak D match, TRBD2 (6 bases). There are 15 residues in the CDR3. CDR1 and CDR2 (germline): SEHNR, FQNEAQ (reference sequence). V was clipped by 2 bases and J by 1 base, with 11 bases between them. The CDR3 bases are TGTGCCAGCAGCTTATCGGGGGATGGCCAAGAGACCCAGTACTTC. Translated, it gives CASSLSGDGQETQYF.

The chain joins TRBV27 to TRBJ2-2; 11 bases line up with TRBD2. V was pared by 6 bases and J by 5 bases, with 11 bases of the junction left unmatched. The CDR3 is 17 amino acids. CDR1 MNHEY and CDR2 SMNVEV come from the germline V gene (reference sequence). CDR3 DNA sequence: TGTGCCAGCAGACCTGGTTTAGCGGGGGGGCCAACCGGGGAGCTGTTTTTT. Protein product: CASRPGLAGGPTGELFF.

This clone appeared once. The chain is built from TRBV27 and TRBJ2-1; 9 nucleotides align to TRBD2. V was pared by 2 bases and J by 7 bases, with 6 bases of the junction left unmatched. There are 15 residues in the CDR3. Germline values: CDR1 MNHEY, CDR2 SMNVEV (reference sequence). DNA of the CDR3: TGTGCCAGCAGTTTAATAGCGGGGGTCTGGAATGAGCAGTTCTTC. It codes for CASSLIAGVWNEQFF.

The chain is built from TRBV13 and TRBJ2-7, with D unclear. The germline V gene encodes CDR1 PRHDT and CDR2 FYEKMQ (reference sequence). The V gene lost 1 base and the J gene lost 5 bases, with 6 bases spanning the gap. This CDR3 has 12 residues. CDR3 region: CASSLVGNEQYF. The CDR3 DNA reads as TGTGCCAGCAGCTTAGTAGGGAACGAGCAGTACTTC.

This clone appeared a few times. This chain uses TRBV5-4 with TRBJ2-1, with 10 nucleotides matching TRBD1. CDR3 length equals 15 residues. The J segment lost 7 bases and the V segment lost 2 bases, leaving 6 bases of the junction unmatched. Germline CDR1 SGHNT, CDR2 YYREEE (reference sequence). The CDR3 here is CASSFDRGRGNEQFF. CDR3 nucleotides: TGTGCCAGCAGCTTCGACAGGGGGCGCGGAAATGAGCAGTTCTTC.

The rearrangement links TRBV5-1 to TRBJ2-7; D is uncertain. Germline assignment: CDR1 SGHRS and CDR2 YFSETQ. The CDR3 is 14 amino acids. Trimming pared 0 bases from V and 2 bases from J, leaving 9 bases between. Written as DNA, the CDR3 is TGCGCCAGCAGCTTGGCCCCAGAAGCCTACGAGCAGTACTTC. It translates to CASSLAPEAYEQYF.

The rearrangement uses TRBV29-1 and TRBJ2-7; D gene uncertain. Trimming took off 2 bases at V and 1 base at J, with 9 bases between the two ends. Germline-derived CDR1 and CDR2 are SQVTM and ANQGSEA. The CDR3 spans 13 residues. CDR3 nucleotides: TGCAGCGTTGAAAGGTTGGGATCCTACGAGCAGTACTTC. Its translation: CSVERLGSYEQYF.

The rearrangement links TRBV11-2 to TRBJ2-7; D might be TRBD1 or TRBD2, each matching 5 bases. Germline V gives CDR1 SGHAT, CDR2 FQNNGV. Trimming took off 0 bases at V and 3 bases at J, with 18 bases between the two ends. The CDR3 length is 17 residues. This CDR3 is CASSLDRFGTYNYEQYF. CDR3 DNA: TGTGCCAGCAGCTTAGATAGGTTCGGGACGTACAACTACGAGCAGTACTTC.

CDR3 coding DNA: TGTGCCAGTAGGCTTCGGGACGGAAGCTCCTACAATGAGCAGTTCTTC. Translation gives CASRLRDGSSYNEQFF. V usage is TRBV19 and J usage is TRBJ2-1, with D possibly called TRBD1 or TRBD2 (5 bases each). In germline, CDR1 is LNHDA, CDR2 SQIVND (reference sequence). This CDR3 is 16 amino acids long. Deletions cut 6 bases from V and 0 bases from J, with 15 bases between.

The CDR3 protein is CASSLSGGGGNEQFF. The DNA for the CDR3 is TGTGCCAGCAGTTTATCTGGCGGGGGGGGGAATGAGCAGTTCTTC. The chain links TRBV27 to TRBJ2-1, with 9 bases fitting TRBD2. The CDR3 consists of 15 residues. Germline CDR1 MNHEY, CDR2 SMNVEV (reference sequence). The J segment lost 7 bases and the V segment lost 0 bases, leaving 4 bases of the junction unmatched.

This clone was seen once. This chain links TRBV7-9 with TRBJ1-2, with a tentative D call TRBD1 (6 bases). The germline V gene has CDR1 SEHNR and CDR2 FQNEAQ (reference sequence). Trimming pared 7 bases from V and 2 bases from J, leaving 17 bases between. The CDR3 is made up of 15 amino acids. The CDR3 spells CASTPFGGPNYGYTF. The CDR3 DNA reads as TGTGCCAGCACCCCGTTCGGGGGGCCCAACTATGGCTACACCTTC.

In its sample, this clone was seen a few times. J is TRBJ1-1 and V is TRBV29-1, with TRBD1 matching 7 bases. V was pared by 1 base and J by 8 bases, with 4 bases of the junction left unmatched. The CDR3 length is 12 residues. The germline V gene has CDR1 SQVTM and CDR2 ANQGSEA. CDR3 in DNA: TGCAGCGTTGAAGCCGGGACAGCCGAAGCTTTCTTT. Its translation: CSVEAGTAEAFF. The full variable domain, in which reference TRBV29-1 and TRBJ1-1 provide the parts outside the CDR3, is SAVISQKPSRDICQRGTSLTIQCQVDSQVTMMFWYRQQPGQSLTLIATANQGSEATYESGFVIDKFPISRPNLTFSTLTVSNMSPEDSSIYLCSVEAGTAEAFFGQGTRLTVV.

The chain has TRBV7-6 and TRBJ2-3; D possibly corresponds to TRBD2 (7 bases). V gave up 5 bases and J gave up 2 bases, with 17 bases separating them. This CDR3 has 16 residues. Germline values: CDR1 SGHVS, CDR2 FNYEAQ. CDR3 amino acids: CASSPRAGALTDTQYF. CDR3 sequence (DNA): TGTGCCAGCAGCCCACGGGCGGGGGCCCTCACAGATACGCAGTATTTT.

The chain joins TRBV4-1 to TRBJ2-1; 11 nucleotides agree with TRBD2. The CDR3 is 15 amino acids. The junction had 4 bases not matched to a gene; V was cut back by 5 bases and J by 4 bases. Per germline, CDR1 MGHRA and CDR2 YSYEKL. CDR3 sequence reads: CASSEGTSGYNEQFF. CDR3 sequence (DNA): TGCGCCAGCAGCGAAGGGACTAGCGGATACAATGAGCAGTTCTTC.

V gene TRBV4-1 combines with J gene TRBJ1-6, with D possibly being TRBD1 (5 bases). The CDR3 length is 17 residues. V was shortened by 1 base and J by 9 bases, with 19 bases between the two germline ends. Germline V gene lookup returns CDR1 MGHRA and CDR2 YSYEKL. Here the CDR3 DNA reads TGCGCCAGCAGCCAAGCCCACAAAAGGGGTTTAGGTTCACCCCTCCACTTT. This codes for CASSQAHKRGLGSPLHF.

This chain joins TRBV5-1 and TRBJ2-7; D not certain. Germline lookup yields CDR1 SGHRS and CDR2 YFSETQ. The CDR3 has 14 amino acids. V was pared by 0 bases and J by 0 bases, with 7 bases between. As DNA, the CDR3 is TGCGCCAGCAGCTTGGTTGCGACCTCCTACGAGCAGTACTTC. It is translated as CASSLVATSYEQYF. The full variable domain, with the rest looked up from reference TRBV5-1 and TRBJ2-7, is KAGVTQTPRYLIKTRGQQVTLSCSPISGHRSVSWYQQTPGQGLQFLFEYFSETQRNKGNFPGRFSGRQFSNSRSEMNVSTLELGDSALYLCASSLVATSYEQYFGPGTRLTVT.

This clone was seen just once. This chain links TRBV29-1 with TRBJ1-2; D is ambiguous. The ends were cut back, 2 bases at V and 4 bases at J, with 8 bases in the middle. The CDR3 loop spans 12 amino acids. CDR1 SQVTM and CDR2 ANQGSEA come from the germline V gene. CDR3 nucleotide sequence: TGCAGCGTTGAACGTACGGGCTATGGCTACACCTTC. It is translated as CSVERTGYGYTF. The whole variable domain, remainder taken from reference TRBV29-1 and TRBJ1-2, is SAVISQKPSRDICQRGTSLTIQCQVDSQVTMMFWYRQQPGQSLTLIATANQGSEATYESGFVIDKFPISRPNLTFSTLTVSNMSPEDSSIYLCSVERTGYGYTFGSGTRLTVV.

The chain links TRBV27 to TRBJ2-4; possibly TRBD1 for D (7 bases). CDR1 is MNHEY and CDR2 is SMNVEV in the germline V gene (reference sequence). The V gene lost 3 bases and the J gene lost 5 bases, with 11 bases spanning the gap. CDR3 length: 14 residues. The chain's CDR3 is CASSFSGGQNIQYF. The CDR3 DNA reads TGTGCCAGCAGTTTTTCAGGGGGGCAAAACATTCAGTACTTC.

The rearrangement joins TRBV4-1 to TRBJ2-1; D not certain. The CDR3 totals 13 residues. Trimming removed 6 bases at V and 4 bases at J, with 10 bases between. Germline V gene lookup returns CDR1 MGHRA and CDR2 YSYEKL. This CDR3 is CASRDFAYNEQFF. The DNA for the CDR3 is TGCGCCAGCAGGGATTTTGCGTACAATGAGCAGTTCTTC.

The J gene is TRBJ2-1, the V gene TRBV7-9; D remains ambiguous. Trimming left V 1 base short and J 5 bases short, with 6 bases between. The CDR3 has 13 amino acids. CDR1 and CDR2 (germline): SEHNR, FQNEAQ (reference sequence). CDR3 protein: CASSLDDNNEQFF. The CDR3 coding sequence is TGTGCCAGCAGCTTAGATGACAACAATGAGCAGTTCTTC.

This clone has only a few counts. The chain joins TRBV29-1 to TRBJ2-7; TRBD1 might be the D (6 bases). The germline V gene encodes CDR1 SQVTM and CDR2 ANQGSEA. V was shortened by 6 bases and J by 0 bases, with 9 bases between the two germline ends. This CDR3 has 12 residues. The DNA for the CDR3 is TGCAGCGTGGGGACACCCTCCTACGAGCAGTACTTC. It specifies CSVGTPSYEQYF.

The chain recombines TRBV19 with TRBJ1-5; 9 bases agree with TRBD1. This CDR3 comprises 17 residues. The V and J ends lost 3 bases and 0 bases, in that order; junction bases with no gene match: 6. Germline V gene data show CDR1 as LNHDA and CDR2 as SQIVND (reference sequence). The CDR3 reads CASSMRTGARSNQPQHF. Written as DNA, the CDR3 is TGTGCCAGTAGTATGAGGACAGGGGCCCGTAGCAATCAGCCCCAGCATTTT.